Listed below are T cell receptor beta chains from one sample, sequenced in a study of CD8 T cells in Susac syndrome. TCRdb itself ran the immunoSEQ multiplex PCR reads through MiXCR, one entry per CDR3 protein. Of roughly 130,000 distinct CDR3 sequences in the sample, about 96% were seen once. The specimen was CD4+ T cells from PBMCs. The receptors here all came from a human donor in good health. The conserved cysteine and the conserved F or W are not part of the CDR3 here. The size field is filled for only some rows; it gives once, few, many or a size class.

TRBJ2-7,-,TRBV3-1,ASSHLIGLAGVKRYEQY
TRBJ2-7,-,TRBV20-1,SARGDYPSYEQY
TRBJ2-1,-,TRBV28,ASSPSGPNEQF
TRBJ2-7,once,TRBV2,ASTRDSYEQY
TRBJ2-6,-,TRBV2,ASSDWAGGANVLT
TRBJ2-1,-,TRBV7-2,ASSRETGSQF
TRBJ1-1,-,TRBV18,ASSPPTGANTEAF
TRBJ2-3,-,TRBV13,ASSLTGELDTQY
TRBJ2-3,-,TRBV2,ASRLGDTQY
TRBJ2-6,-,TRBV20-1,SAPGQVGANVLT
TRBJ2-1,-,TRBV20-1,SARDPSGGDEQF
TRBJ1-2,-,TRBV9,ASSVVGYGYT
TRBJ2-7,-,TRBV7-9,ASAAGWSSYEQY
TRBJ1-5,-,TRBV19,ASSTRTGGGNQPQH
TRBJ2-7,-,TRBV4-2,ASSQEWGGSSYEQY
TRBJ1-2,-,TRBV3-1,ASSQDSGYT
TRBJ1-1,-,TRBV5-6,ASWAGLKGTEAF
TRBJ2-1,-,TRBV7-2,ASSPLPSSYNEQF
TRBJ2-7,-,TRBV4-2,ASSQTLAGEQY
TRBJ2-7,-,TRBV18,ASSPTSGIAYEQY
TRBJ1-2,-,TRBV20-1,SAVVTVRDGYT
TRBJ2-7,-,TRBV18,ASSPPGQGLGEQY
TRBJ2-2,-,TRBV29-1,SVDGRNTGELF
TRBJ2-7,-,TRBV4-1,ASSQGLAGGYEQY
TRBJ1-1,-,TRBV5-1,ASSLVGGMNTEAF
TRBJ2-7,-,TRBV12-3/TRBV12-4,ASSRGTSQVYEQY
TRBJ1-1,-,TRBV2,ASRETLEGTEAF
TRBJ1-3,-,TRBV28,ASSFTGGDPGNTIY
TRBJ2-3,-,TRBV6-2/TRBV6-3,ASNRGLADTQY
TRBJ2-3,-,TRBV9,ASSPPGWGTDTQY
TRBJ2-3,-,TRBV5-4,ASRHRDPADTQY
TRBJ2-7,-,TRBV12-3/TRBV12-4,ASSLGRADGEQY
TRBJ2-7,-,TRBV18,ASSQLAEAPEQY
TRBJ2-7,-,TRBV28,ASSLGTAGSYEQY
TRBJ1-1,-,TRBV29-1,SVVGRGHMNTEAF
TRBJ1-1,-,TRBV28,ASSLFGRGTEAF
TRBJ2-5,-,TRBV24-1,ATGQGGKETQY
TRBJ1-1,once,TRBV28,ASSSVNGVTNTEAF
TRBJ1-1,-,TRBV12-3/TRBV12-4,ASNPGLVNTEAF
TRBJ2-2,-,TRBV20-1,SARVIGELF
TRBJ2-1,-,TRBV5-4,ASSLAAGLEQF
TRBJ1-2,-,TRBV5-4,ASSQDRSNYGYT
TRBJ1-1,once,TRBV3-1,ASSPATANTEAF
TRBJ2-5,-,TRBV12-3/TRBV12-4,ASSFWAETQY
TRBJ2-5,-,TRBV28,ASTSDGLAGALYQETQY
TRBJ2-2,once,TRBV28,ASSKGNSRTVNTGELF
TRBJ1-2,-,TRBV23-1,ASSQWDTYGYT
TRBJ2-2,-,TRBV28,ASSWWTVNNGGELF
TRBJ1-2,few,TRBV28,ASSLLGGGYT
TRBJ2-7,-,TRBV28,ASSPRGTGYHEQY
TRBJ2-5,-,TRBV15,ATSRSPGETQY
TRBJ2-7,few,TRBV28,ASSFDGYEQY
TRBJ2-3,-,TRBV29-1,SVRGVGQGAPDTQY
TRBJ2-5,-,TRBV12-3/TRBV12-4,ASSLGAQETQY
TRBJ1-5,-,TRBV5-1,ASSDGGGQPQH
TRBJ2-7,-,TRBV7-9,ASSLSGTGGIKQY
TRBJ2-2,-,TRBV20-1,SARTSVGELF
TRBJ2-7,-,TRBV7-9,ASSLLGYEQY
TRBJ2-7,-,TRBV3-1,ASSQTSGSYEQY
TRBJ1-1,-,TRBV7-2,ASSLGDKNTEAF